This T cell receptor (beta chain) was profiled in a study of blood T cell repertoires in COVID-19. Sequencing used immunoSEQ multiplex PCR; TCRdb keeps in-frame clones, though not all of them. The sample has hundreds of thousands of clones, about nine tenths seen once. The germline CDR1 and CDR2 sequences are MNHEY and SVGAGI. Losses at the gene ends were 4 bases for V and 3 bases for J; bases not matched to a gene: 4. The CDR3 is made up of 15 amino acids. The V and J genes are TRBV6-5 and TRBJ2-3, with 10 bases identical to TRBD1. The source material was peripheral blood. The clonotype was recovered from a man aged 45-65 years with acute or convalescent COVID-19. The CDR3 nucleotides read TGTGCCAGCAGTTCCGGACAGGGGGTGACAGATACGCAGTATTTT. This encodes CASSSGQGVTDTQYF.